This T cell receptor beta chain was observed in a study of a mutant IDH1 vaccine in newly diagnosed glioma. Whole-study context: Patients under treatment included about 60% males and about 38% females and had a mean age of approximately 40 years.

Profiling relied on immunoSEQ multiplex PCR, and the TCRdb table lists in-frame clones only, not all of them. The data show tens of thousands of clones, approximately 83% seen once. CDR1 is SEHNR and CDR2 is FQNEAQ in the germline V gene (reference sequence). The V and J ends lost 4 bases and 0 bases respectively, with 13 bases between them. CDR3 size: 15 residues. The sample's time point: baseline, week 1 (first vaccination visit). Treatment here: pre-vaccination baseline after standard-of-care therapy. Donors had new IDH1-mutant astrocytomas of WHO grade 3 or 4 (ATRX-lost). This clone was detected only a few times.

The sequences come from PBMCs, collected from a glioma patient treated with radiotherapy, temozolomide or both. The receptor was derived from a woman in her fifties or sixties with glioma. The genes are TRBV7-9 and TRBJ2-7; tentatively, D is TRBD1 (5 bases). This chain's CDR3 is CASSSSHRPSYEQYF. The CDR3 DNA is TGTGCCAGCAGCTCCTCGCACAGGCCCTCCTACGAGCAGTACTTC.